This TCR beta chain was recovered during a study of tumor-infiltrating lymphocytes in localized non-small cell lung cancer. On the study more broadly: From each patient, both tumor and uninvolved lung, non-adjacent to tumor, were sampled.

Using immunoSEQ multiplex PCR, the repertoire was profiled, and TCRdb retains in-frame clones only, with some absent. The table shows around 25,000 clones, with 50% to 80% occurring only once. General observations from the study: Higher tumor T cell infiltration than in uninvolved lung was supported by TCRbeta sequencing.

The CDR3 totals 15 residues. V lost 2 bases to trimming and J lost 6 bases, with 13 bases between them. Per the germline V gene, CDR1 is SGHAT and CDR2 is FQNNGV. About this clone itself: Its antigen remains unknown.

The genes are TRBV11-2 and TRBJ2-2; possibly TRBD1 for D (5 bases). The sample consisted of lung tumor tissue. This TCR was recovered from a human donor with non-small cell lung cancer. This CDR3 reads CASSLSQGRAGELFF. The DNA for the CDR3 is TGTGCCAGCAGCTTAAGTCAGGGTAGGGCCGGGGAGCTGTTTTTT.